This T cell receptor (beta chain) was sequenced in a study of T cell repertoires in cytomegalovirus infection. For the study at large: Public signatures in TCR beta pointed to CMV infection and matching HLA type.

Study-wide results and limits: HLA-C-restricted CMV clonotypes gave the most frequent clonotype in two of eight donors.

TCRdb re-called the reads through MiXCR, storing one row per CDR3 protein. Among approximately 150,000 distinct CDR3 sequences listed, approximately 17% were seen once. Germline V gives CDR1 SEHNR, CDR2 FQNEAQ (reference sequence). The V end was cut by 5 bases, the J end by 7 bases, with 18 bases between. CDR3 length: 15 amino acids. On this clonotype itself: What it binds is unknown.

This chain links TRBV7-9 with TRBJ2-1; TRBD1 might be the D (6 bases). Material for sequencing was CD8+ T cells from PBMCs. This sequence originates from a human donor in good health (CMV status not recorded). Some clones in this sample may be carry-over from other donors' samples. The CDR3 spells CASSPWTEGGNEQFF. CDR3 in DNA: TGTGCCAGCAGCCCATGGACAGAGGGTGGTAATGAGCAGTTCTTC.